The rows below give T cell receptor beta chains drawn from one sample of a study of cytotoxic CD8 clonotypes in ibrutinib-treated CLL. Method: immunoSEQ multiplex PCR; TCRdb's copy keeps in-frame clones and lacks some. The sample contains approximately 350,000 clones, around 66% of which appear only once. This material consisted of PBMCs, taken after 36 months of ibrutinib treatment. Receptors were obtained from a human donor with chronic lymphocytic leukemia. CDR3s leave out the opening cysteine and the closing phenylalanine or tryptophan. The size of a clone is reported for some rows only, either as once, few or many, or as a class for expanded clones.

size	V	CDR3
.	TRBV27	ASSRRGRIGEQY
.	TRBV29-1	SVSSFIQGQKREETQY
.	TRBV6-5	ASSYRLDSYYGYT
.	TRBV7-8	ASSLRRRPQGTDTQY
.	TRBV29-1	SVEGPGTGREKLF
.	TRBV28	ASSLGVGELF
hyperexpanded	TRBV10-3	AIKPWGNYGYT
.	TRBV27	ASRSTDTQY
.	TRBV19	ASSILRGSSYEQY
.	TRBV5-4	ASSLKSREDNEQY
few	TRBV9	ASSVVSGVETQY
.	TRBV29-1	SSRAGQGVNEQF
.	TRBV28	ASSLGTAVNEKLF
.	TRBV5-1	ASSLVGGGPRDTQY
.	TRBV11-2	ASSPGTINEQF
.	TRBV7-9	ASSLSMGPPGTDTQY
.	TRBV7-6	ASSFSAGPQH
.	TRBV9	ASSPRRGRGADTQY
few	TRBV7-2	ASSHKGLATNEQY
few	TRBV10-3	ANKGQGDGYT
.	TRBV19	ASSIRQGSSYEQY
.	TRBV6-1	ASSELQLTEAF
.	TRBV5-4	ASSTLAKVQETQY
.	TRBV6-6	ASRGQTNTGELF
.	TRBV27	ASSLLGTGYSNQPQH
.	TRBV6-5	ASSYSGGDGYT
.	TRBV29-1	SVRAGVDTQY
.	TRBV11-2	ASSLSGQGVYEQY
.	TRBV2	ASSVRGNRGNKNIQY
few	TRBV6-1	ASSIDNYSGNTIY
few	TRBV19	ASTGTGDEQY
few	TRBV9	ASSLSGGRETQY
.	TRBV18	ASSHDSWETQY
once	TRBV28	ASMRGGSSYEQY
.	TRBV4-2	ASSSPLDADNQETQY
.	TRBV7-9	ASSSGWLAGGPTDTQY
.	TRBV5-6	ASSKDRDLLSYNEQF
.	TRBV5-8	ASSLSSSYEQY
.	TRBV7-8	ASSLARTSGLFKQF